This T cell receptor (beta chain) stems from a study of T cell responses to AZD1222 COVID-19 vaccine. Study-wide background: Second-dose intervals of approximately 4 or approximately 12 weeks were pooled.

Broader study findings: Repertoire sampling was restricted to post-peak T cell response timepoints. There were mostly white British donors and more females than males, and clonal diversity was possibly underestimated. Nearly half of spike-specific TCRs reportedly target variant regions that are unmutated in the B.1.351 and B.1.1.7 variants.

The CDR3 sequence is 16 residues long. With 7 bases removed from V and 0 bases from J, the gap between germline ends came to 19 bases. Germline values: CDR1 GTSNPN, CDR2 SVGIG (reference sequence). The data were produced by immunoSEQ multiplex PCR, yet TCRdb's version contains in-frame clones alone and is incomplete. The table records over 120,000 clones, around 90% of them present only once. About this clone: The antigen is unknown.

The TCR comes from an adult in good health. The genes are TRBV30 and TRBJ1-3; weak D call: TRBD1 (5 bases). The input for sequencing was peripheral blood, taken on day 0 of AZD1222 vaccination. The CDR3 reads CASGLSGRASGNTIYF. The CDR3 DNA follows: TGTGCCTCGGGACTCTCGGGGAGGGCCTCTGGAAACACCATATATTTT.